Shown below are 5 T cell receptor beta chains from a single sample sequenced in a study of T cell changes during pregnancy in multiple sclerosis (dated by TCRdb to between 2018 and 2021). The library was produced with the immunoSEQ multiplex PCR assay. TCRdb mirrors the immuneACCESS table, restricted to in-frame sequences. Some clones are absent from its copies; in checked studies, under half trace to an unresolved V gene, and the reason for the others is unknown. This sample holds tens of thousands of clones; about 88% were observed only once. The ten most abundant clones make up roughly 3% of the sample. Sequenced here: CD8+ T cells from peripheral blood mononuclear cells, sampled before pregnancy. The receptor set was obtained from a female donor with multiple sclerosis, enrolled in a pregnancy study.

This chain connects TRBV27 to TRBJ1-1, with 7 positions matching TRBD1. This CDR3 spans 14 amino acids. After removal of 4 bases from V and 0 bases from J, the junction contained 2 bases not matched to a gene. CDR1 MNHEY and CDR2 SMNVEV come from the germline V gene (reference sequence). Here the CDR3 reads CASSYGTVNTEAFF. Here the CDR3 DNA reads TGTGCCAGCAGTTATGGGACAGTGAACACTGAAGCTTTCTTT.

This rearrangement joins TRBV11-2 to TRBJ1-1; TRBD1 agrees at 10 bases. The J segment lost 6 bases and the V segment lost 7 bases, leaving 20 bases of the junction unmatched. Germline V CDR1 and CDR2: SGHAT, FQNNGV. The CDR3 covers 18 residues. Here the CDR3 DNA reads TGTGCCAGCATTTATGGGGGGACAGGGGACGGCTTGGGCGCTGAAGCTTTCTTT. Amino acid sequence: CASIYGGTGDGLGAEAFF. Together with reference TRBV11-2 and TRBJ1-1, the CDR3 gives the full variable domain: EAGVAQSPRYKIIEKRQSVAFWCNPISGHATLYWYQQILGQGPKLLIQFQNNGVVDDSQLPKDRFSAERLKGVDSTLKIQPAKLEDSAVYLCASIYGGTGDGLGAEAFFGQGTRLTVV.

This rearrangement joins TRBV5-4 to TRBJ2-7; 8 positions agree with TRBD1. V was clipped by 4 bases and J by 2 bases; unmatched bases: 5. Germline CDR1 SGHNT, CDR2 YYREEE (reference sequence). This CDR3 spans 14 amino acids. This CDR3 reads CASSSVDRAYEQYF. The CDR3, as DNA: TGTGCCAGCAGCAGCGTGGACAGGGCCTACGAGCAGTACTTC.

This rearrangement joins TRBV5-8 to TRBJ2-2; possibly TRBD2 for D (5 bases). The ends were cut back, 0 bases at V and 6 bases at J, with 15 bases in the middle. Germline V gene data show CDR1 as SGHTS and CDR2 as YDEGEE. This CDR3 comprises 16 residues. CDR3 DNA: TGTGCCAGCAGCTTGGGAACTAGTATTGGTTCCGGGGAGCTGTTTTTT. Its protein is CASSLGTSIGSGELFF.

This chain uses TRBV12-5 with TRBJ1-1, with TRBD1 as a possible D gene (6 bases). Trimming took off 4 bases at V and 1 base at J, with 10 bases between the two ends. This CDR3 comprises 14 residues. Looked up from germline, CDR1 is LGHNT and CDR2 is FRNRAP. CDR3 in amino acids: CASGSGHPNTEAFF. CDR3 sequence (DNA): TGTGCTAGTGGTTCGGGACACCCGAACACTGAAGCTTTCTTT.